This T cell receptor beta chain was identified in a study of T cells expressing NK-cell markers. Study-wide background: Seropositivity for HCMV was found in most of the eight sequenced donors, with one seronegative.

TCRdb re-analyzed the 5' RACE reads; it lists each CDR3 protein once, without DNA. The sample totals under 500,000 distinct CDR3 sequences; its top ten clones hold 7.3%. Turning to this clonotype: Antigen unknown.

Points from the study as a whole: About six donors carried dominant NKG2C+ clonotypes that made up roughly 1.0-7.0% of their CD8+ T cells. Also leading the CD3+CD56-NKG2C+ fraction in a handful of donors were these clonotypes.

The CDR3 has 13 amino acids. This rearrangement joins TRBV21-1 to TRBJ1-1. TRBV21-1 is reported as a pseudogene. The specimen was blood T cells: a sorted CD56 or NKG2C T cell subset, CD4+ or CD8+ T cells, or bulk PBMC T cells (not recorded which). This sequence was found in a woman aged 18-70 years in good health. This CDR3 is CASSKDLNTEAFF.